The TCR beta chain described here comes from a study of T cell responses to AZD1222 COVID-19 vaccine. Produced via immunoSEQ multiplex PCR; TCRdb's table is partial and in-frame only. The sample contains about 140,000 clones, around 93% of which appear only once. Per the germline V gene, CDR1 is MDHEN and CDR2 is SYDVKM. The V and J ends lost 3 bases and 4 bases respectively, with 12 bases between them. The CDR3 sequence is 14 residues long. The receptor's source is an adult in good health. Source: peripheral blood, taken on day 0 of AZD1222 vaccination. V gene TRBV28 combines with J gene TRBJ2-5, with D possibly matching TRBD2 (5 bases). The CDR3 DNA follows: TGTGCCAGCAGTTTGTTTTCTAGCATAGAGACCCAGTACTTC. Translation gives CASSLFSSIETQYF. Combining the CDR3 with reference TRBV28 and TRBJ2-5 gives the whole variable domain DVKVTQSSRYLVKRTGEKVFLECVQDMDHENMFWYRQDPGLGLRLIYFSYDVKMKEKGDIPEGYSVSREKKERFSLILESASTNQTSMYLCASSLFSSIETQYFGPGTRLLVL.